This entry lists 5 T cell receptor beta chains sequenced from one sample in a study of blood T cell repertoires in COVID-19. Clones were read by immunoSEQ multiplex PCR, and TCRdb kept only the in-frame ones, dropping some. The sample lists 70,000 to 95,000 clones, roughly 96% occurring once. Sequenced sample: peripheral blood. The source of these receptors is a human donor with active COVID-19. The donor label of this sample is uncertain.

The gene calls are TRBV7-9 and TRBJ1-2, with 7 bases identical to TRBD1. The CDR3 is made up of 13 amino acids. CDR1 and CDR2 from the germline V gene are SEHNR and FQNEAQ (reference sequence). With 1 base clipped from V and 8 bases from J, the junction kept 4 bases outside the gene matches. The CDR3 region is CASSLGQGDGYTF. The CDR3 nucleotides read TGTGCCAGCAGCTTAGGACAGGGTGACGGCTACACCTTC.

The rearrangement joins TRBV19 to TRBJ1-6, with D possibly being TRBD1 (6 bases). The germline V gene has CDR1 LNHDA and CDR2 SQIVND (reference sequence). The CDR3 contains 16 residues. Trimming removed 4 bases from V and 10 bases from J, with 20 bases in between. The CDR3 DNA follows: TGTGCCAGTAGTACCGAGGGGGTAGGGGTTGGCTCACCCCTCCACTTT. Protein sequence: CASSTEGVGVGSPLHF.

The genes are TRBV18 and TRBJ1-1, with D unclear. Germline assignment: CDR1 KGHSH and CDR2 LQKENI. V shed 7 bases and J shed 4 bases, with 13 bases lying between them. The CDR3 is 13 residues long. For the CDR3, the DNA is TGTGCCAGCTGTGCCGAGGGCGCCACTGAAGCTTTCTTT. Translated: CASCAEGATEAFF. Drawing the rest from reference TRBV18 and TRBJ1-1, the complete variable domain is NAGVMQNPRHLVRRRGQEARLRCSPMKGHSHVYWYRQLPEEGLKFMVYLQKENIIDESGMPKERFSAEFPKEGPSILRIQQVVRGDSAAYFCASCAEGATEAFFGQGTRLTVV.

The chain has TRBV4-2 and TRBJ2-3; D not resolved. V was pared by 0 bases and J by 2 bases, with 9 bases between. The CDR3 covers 15 residues. The germline CDR1 and CDR2 sequences are LGHNA and YNFKEQ. DNA for the CDR3: TGTGCCAGCAGCCAAGATCGCCGGGTCACAGATACGCAGTATTTT. It codes for CASSQDRRVTDTQYF.

The CDR3 coding sequence is TGTGCCAGCACCATACCAAGGGGTAGGATTGAAGCTTTCTTT. Its protein product is CASTIPRGRIEAFF. This chain joins TRBV11-2 and TRBJ1-1; possibly TRBD1 for D (5 bases). The CDR3 has 14 residues. Per the germline V gene, CDR1 is SGHAT and CDR2 is FQNNGV. Trimming left V 7 bases short and J 7 bases short, with 19 bases between. Full variable domain (missing parts from reference TRBV11-2 and TRBJ1-1): EAGVAQSPRYKIIEKRQSVAFWCNPISGHATLYWYQQILGQGPKLLIQFQNNGVVDDSQLPKDRFSAERLKGVDSTLKIQPAKLEDSAVYLCASTIPRGRIEAFFGQGTRLTVV.